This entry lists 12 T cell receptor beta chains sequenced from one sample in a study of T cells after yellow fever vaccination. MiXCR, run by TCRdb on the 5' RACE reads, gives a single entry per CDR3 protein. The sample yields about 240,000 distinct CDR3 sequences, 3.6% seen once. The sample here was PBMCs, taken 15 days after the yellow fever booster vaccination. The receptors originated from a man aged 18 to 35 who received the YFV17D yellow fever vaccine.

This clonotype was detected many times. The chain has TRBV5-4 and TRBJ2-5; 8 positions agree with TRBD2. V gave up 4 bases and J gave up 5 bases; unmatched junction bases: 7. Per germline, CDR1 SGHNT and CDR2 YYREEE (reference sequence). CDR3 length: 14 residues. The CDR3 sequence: CASSPGGARETQYF. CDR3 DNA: TGTGCCAGCAGCCCCGGGGGGGCCCGGGAGACCCAGTACTTC.

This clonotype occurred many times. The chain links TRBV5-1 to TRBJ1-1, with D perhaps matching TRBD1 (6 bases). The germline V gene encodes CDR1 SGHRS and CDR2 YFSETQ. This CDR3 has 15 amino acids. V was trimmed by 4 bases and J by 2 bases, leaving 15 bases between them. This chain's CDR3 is CASSVGGGDNTEAFF. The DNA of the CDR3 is TGCGCCAGCAGCGTTGGAGGGGGGGATAACACTGAAGCTTTCTTT. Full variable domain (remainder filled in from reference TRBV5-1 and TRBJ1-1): KAGVTQTPRYLIKTRGQQVTLSCSPISGHRSVSWYQQTPGQGLQFLFEYFSETQRNKGNFPGRFSGRQFSNSRSEMNVSTLELGDSALYLCASSVGGGDNTEAFFGQGTRLTVV.

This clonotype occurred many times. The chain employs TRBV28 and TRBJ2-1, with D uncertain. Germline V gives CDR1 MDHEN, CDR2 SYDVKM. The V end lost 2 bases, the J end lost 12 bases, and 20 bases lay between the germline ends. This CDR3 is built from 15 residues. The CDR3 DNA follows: TGTGCCAGCAGTTTACCCAGTCGCGCTTCAGGTGCGCAGTTCTTC. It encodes CASSLPSRASGAQFF.

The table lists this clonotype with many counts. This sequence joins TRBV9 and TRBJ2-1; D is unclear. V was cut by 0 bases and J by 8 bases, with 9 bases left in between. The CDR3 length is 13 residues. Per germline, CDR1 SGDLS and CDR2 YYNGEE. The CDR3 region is CASSVAPADEQFF. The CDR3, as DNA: TGTGCCAGCAGCGTAGCTCCCGCCGATGAGCAGTTCTTC.

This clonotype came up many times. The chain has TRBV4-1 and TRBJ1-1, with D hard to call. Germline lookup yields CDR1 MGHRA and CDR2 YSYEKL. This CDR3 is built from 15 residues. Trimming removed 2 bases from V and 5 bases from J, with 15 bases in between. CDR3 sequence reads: CASSQTPLGGTEAFF. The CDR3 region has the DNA TGCGCCAGCAGCCAAACCCCACTGGGAGGGACTGAAGCTTTCTTT.

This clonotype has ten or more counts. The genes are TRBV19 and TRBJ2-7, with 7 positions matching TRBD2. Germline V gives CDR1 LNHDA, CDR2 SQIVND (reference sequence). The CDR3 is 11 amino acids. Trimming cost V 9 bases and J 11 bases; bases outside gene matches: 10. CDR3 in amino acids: CASRGRGDKYF. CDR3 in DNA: TGTGCCAGCCGCGGACGGGGGGATAAGTACTTC.

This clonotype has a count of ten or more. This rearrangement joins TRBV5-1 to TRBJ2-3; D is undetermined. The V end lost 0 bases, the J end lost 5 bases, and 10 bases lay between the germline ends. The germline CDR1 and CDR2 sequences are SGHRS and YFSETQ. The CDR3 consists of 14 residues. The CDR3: CASSLARQVDTQYF. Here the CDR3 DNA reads TGCGCCAGCAGCTTGGCTAGGCAAGTAGATACGCAGTATTTT.

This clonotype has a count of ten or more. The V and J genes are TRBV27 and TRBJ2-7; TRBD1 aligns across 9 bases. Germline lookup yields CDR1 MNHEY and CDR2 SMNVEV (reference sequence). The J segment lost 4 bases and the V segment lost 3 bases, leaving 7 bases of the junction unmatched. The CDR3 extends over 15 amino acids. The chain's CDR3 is CASSLRDRDAYEQYV. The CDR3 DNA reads TGTGCCAGCAGTTTGCGGGACAGGGATGCTTACGAGCAGTACGTC.

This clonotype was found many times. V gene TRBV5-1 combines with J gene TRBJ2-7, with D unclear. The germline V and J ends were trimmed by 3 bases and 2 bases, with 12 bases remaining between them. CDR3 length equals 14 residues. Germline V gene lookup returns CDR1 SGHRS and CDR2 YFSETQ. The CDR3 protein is CASSSKKAAYEQYV. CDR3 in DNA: TGCGCCAGCAGCTCCAAAAAGGCTGCCTACGAGCAGTACGTC.

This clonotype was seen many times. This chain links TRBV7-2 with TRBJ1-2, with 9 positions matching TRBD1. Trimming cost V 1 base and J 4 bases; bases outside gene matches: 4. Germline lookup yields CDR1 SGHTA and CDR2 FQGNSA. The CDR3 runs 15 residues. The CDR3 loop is CASSLDRGRGYGYTF. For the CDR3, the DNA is TGTGCCAGCAGCTTAGACAGGGGGCGAGGCTATGGCTACACCTTC. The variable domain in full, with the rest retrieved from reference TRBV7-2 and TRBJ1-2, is GAGVSQSPSNKVTEKGKDVELRCDPISGHTALYWYRQSLGQGLEFLIYFQGNSAPDKSGLPSDRFSAERTGGSVSTLTIQRTQQEDSAVYLCASSLDRGRGYGYTFGSGTRLTVV.

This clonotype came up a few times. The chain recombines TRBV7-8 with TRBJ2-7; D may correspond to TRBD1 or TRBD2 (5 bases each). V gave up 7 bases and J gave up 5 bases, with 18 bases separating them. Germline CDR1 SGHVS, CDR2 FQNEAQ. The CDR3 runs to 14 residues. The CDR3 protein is CASTPAGTRDEQYF. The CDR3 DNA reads TGTGCCAGCACCCCCGCCGGGACGCGGGACGAGCAGTACTTC.

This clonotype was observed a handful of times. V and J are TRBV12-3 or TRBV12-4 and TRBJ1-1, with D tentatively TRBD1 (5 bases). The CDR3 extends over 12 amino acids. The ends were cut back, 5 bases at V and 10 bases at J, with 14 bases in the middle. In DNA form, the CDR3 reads TGTGCCAGCAGTCCCCCAGGGATCTCAGCTTTCTTT. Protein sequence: CASSPPGISAFF.